This T cell receptor (beta chain) was sequenced during a study of cytomegalovirus exposure and HLA in healthy donors. Study-level points and caveats: TCR beta V- and J-gene trimming was later associated with a missense DCLRE1C variant. The HLA-A and HLA-B alleles of most subjects were reportedly predicted accurately from TCR beta sequences. Across all donors, roughly uniform sequencing depth was an assumption of the presence/absence analyses.

Primers included in the PCR were 60 Vbeta and 13 Jbeta primers. The assay was immunoSEQ multiplex PCR, and TCRdb's table has in-frame clones only and misses some. The sample has roughly 150,000 clones, approximately 88% seen once. Germline CDR1 is SGHAT and CDR2 is FQNNGV. The CDR3 runs to 15 residues. Points on this clone: Its antigen is currently unknown.

Sequenced: PBMCs. The clonotype originates from a woman in her late teens or twenties in good health and CMV-seronegative. The V and J genes are TRBV11-2 and TRBJ2-5, with D possibly being TRBD2 (5 bases). The J call is uncertain, as TRBJ2-7 better fits the DNA end. The CDR3 spells CASSLAWGEGYEQYF. The CDR3 DNA follows: TGTGCCAGCAGCTTAGCTTGGGGAGAGGGCTACGAGCAGTACTTC.